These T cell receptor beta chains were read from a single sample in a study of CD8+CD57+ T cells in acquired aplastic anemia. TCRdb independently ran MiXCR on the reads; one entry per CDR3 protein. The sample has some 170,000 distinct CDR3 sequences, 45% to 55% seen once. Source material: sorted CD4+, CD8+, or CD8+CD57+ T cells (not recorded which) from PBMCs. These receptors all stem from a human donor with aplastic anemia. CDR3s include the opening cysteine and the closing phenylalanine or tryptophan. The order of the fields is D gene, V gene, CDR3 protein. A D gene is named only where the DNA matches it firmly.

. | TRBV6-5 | CASRKDAWNTEAFF
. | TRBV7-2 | CASRVTGTNEKLFF
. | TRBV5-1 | CASSLASRTEAFF
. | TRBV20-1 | CSGGGRYEQYF
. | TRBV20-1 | CSARPPDEELEQYF
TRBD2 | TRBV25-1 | CASRQSGTAYEQYF
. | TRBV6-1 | CASTREAGAVGYTF
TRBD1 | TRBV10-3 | CAIRPTGVNTEAFF
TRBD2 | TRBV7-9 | CASSFGTSLGYEQYF
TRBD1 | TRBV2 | CASSADRGNQPQHF
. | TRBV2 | CASSAARGLDQPQHF
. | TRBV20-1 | CSAGPNHGGMGSYNSPLHF
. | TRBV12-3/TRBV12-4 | CASSFNSYNEQFF
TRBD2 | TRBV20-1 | CSARRLAGGTYEQYF
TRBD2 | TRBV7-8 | CASSLELAGRYEQYF
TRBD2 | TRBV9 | CASSGGLAAQETQYF
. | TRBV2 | CASTGQFGYTF